What follows is one T cell receptor beta chain and its context. Its recognized antigen is unknown. Within one base of it there is no much larger clone, and no base qualities were kept. Looking up the germline V gene yields CDR1 SGHAT and CDR2 FQNNGV. Spanning cysteine to phenylalanine, the CDR3 consists of 13 amino acids. The DNA shown is the 39-base CDR3, in frame from base 1. Trimming at the junction amounts to 6 bases on V and 7 bases on J, and the germline ends lie 15 bases apart. Each collaborating institution followed its own protocols to collect whole blood in K2EDTA tubes. For TCRbeta analysis, collaborators shipped samples as frozen whole blood, isolated PBMCs, or DNA extracted from either of those sample types. TCRbeta CDR3 regions were amplified from genomic DNA by means of the immunoSEQ Assay, a bias-controlled multiplex PCR. Processing in the source paper ran as follows. The number of nucleated cells in each sample was estimated by amplification of reference gene primers within the assay. To quantify the absolute abundance of each unique TCRbeta CDR3 rearrangement, sequence reads were collapsed and filtered. Productive Simpson clonality was computed per sample as the square root of Simpson's diversity index over productive rearrangements. Sourced from immuneACCESS, this table was stored by TCRdb with only in-frame sequences that have V and J called. A share of the clones is absent; for the studies checked, an unresolved V gene accounts for under half, and the remainder has no known explanation. V, J and clone size were drawn from that table, and D and trimming were deduced from the DNA. The sample table holds around 70,000 clones, of which 90% were seen once. Of the sample, 1.4% to 1.5% is held by the ten largest clones.

These data originate in a study of blood T cell repertoires in COVID-19 (dated by TCRdb to about 2020). Describing the broader study: Samples covering the acute and convalescent phases of COVID-19 were provided by collaborators in the United States, Italy and Spain. The prospective study material was composed of cDNA or gDNA derived from T cells, B-cell-depleted T cells, or PBMCs. Deeply sampled blood TCRbeta repertoires from subjects exposed to, actively infected with, or recovered from COVID-19 were included in the dataset. The repertoires were released in a freely available public database intended as a resource for research on the immune response to SARS-CoV-2. Samples came from the ongoing ImmuneRACE study (first 160 participants) plus 1,254 subjects from 6 global collaborators. Nearly every sample came with metadata listing a de-identified subject ID, COVID-19 status, age in years and sex. Where HLA class I and class II types were available, the types were taken from metadata supplied by the sample provider, not from assay-based typing. The investigation overall reported the following: How much clinical and demographic metadata was included differed by source and by participant, and the metadata was provided uncurated.

The sequence joins TRBV11-2 to TRBJ1-2; a tentative D match to TRBD1 spans 5 bases. The receptor was derived from a man aged 50 or older with acute or convalescent COVID-19. Material for sequencing was peripheral blood. The nucleotide sequence reads TGTGCCAGCAGACCTGGGGGGTTTGGTGGCTACACCTTC. Translation gives CASRPGGFGGYTF.